Listed below are T cell receptor beta chains from one sample, sequenced in a study of CD8 T cells in Susac syndrome. Via MiXCR, TCRdb re-called the immunoSEQ multiplex PCR reads, giving one row per CDR3 protein. The profile covers roughly 80,000 distinct CDR3 sequences, with roughly 91% appearing a single time and about 0.52% taken by the ten largest. The sample comprised CD8+ T cells from PBMCs. Receptors originate from a human donor with multiple sclerosis. Each CDR3 is given with its conserved first and last residue. Fields, in order: D gene, clone size, J gene, V gene, CDR3 protein, CDR3 DNA. The D gene is left open where the match is weak. Clone size is stated in some rows and not others, as once, few, many or a class when expanded.

TRBD1	-	TRBJ2-7	TRBV24-1	CATRGQGCSSYEQYF	TGTGCCACCAGGGGACAGGGATGTAGCTCCTACGAGCAGTACTTC
-	-	TRBJ2-1	TRBV5-7	CASSGIGSYNEQFF	TGTGCCAGCAGCGGCATAGGCTCCTACAATGAGCAGTTCTTC
-	-	TRBJ2-5	TRBV27	CASSLSASETQYF	TGTGCCAGCAGTTTATCGGCGTCGGAGACCCAGTACTTC
-	-	TRBJ1-2	TRBV5-1	CASSAEGQSYGYTF	TGCGCCAGCAGCGCTGAGGGTCAGTCCTATGGCTACACCTTC
-	-	TRBJ1-5	TRBV7-9	CASSSAGDNGNQPQHF	TGTGCCAGCAGCTCTGCAGGGGACAATGGCAATCAGCCCCAGCATTTT
-	-	TRBJ2-7	TRBV13	CASSLSEDEQYF	TGTGCCAGCAGCTTAAGCGAGGACGAGCAGTACTTC
-	-	TRBJ1-2	TRBV7-8	CASSEGRNYAQRSDGYTF	TGTGCCAGCAGCGAAGGACGGAACTACGCTCAAAGGTCGGATGGCTACACCTTC
-	-	TRBJ1-2	TRBV5-1	CASSPIGGDLNGYTF	TGCGCCAGCAGCCCGATCGGGGGGGATCTAAATGGCTACACCTTC
-	-	TRBJ2-1	TRBV6-2/TRBV6-3	CASSYSYGSSYNEQFF	TGTGCCAGCAGTTACTCCTACGGCAGCTCCTACAATGAGCAGTTCTTC
TRBD1	once	TRBJ1-1	TRBV5-4	CASSLVVRGLSEAFF	TGTGCCAGCAGCTTAGTGGTCAGGGGGCTTAGTGAAGCTTTCTTT
-	once	TRBJ2-4	TRBV20-1	CSARDWEENIQYF	TGCAGTGCTAGAGATTGGGAGGAAAACATTCAGTACTTC